The rows below give T cell receptor beta chains drawn from one sample of a study of vaccination and CD4 T cells after COVID-19. Their specific antigens are unknown. Each CDR3 protein gets one entry after TCRdb re-called the PCR reads with MiXCR. The table shows approximately 9,100 distinct CDR3 sequences, with 36% occurring only once. Sequences were obtained from CD4+ T cells from blood, cultured in vitro. All receptors come from a human donor in good health. CDR3s include the opening cysteine and the closing phenylalanine or tryptophan. Fields, in order: V gene, CDR3 protein.

V gene: TRBV6-1; CDR3 protein: CASTGPLTHTQWYF
V gene: TRBV6-1; CDR3 protein: CASARGDSPYGYTF
V gene: TRBV21-1; CDR3 protein: CASRPGLAGPYEQYF
V gene: TRBV5-1; CDR3 protein: CASSLFSQRSYEQYF
V gene: TRBV6-1; CDR3 protein: CASRRGENYGYTF
V gene: TRBV28; CDR3 protein: CASSQGTSGALGQYF
V gene: TRBV30; CDR3 protein: CAWSEGRAEAFF
V gene: TRBV6-1; CDR3 protein: CASSGGQGVDTEAFF
V gene: TRBV19; CDR3 protein: CASKTTDRTYEQYF
V gene: TRBV6-2/TRBV6-3; CDR3 protein: CASSYSGQGRYEQFF
V gene: TRBV4-3; CDR3 protein: CASSQDPAENTGELFF
V gene: TRBV10-3; CDR3 protein: CATQGQGYEQYF
V gene: TRBV6-2/TRBV6-3; CDR3 protein: CASRRSTAYEQYF
V gene: TRBV21-1; CDR3 protein: CASSKDPISSGSSYNEQFF
V gene: TRBV28; CDR3 protein: CASDRTFNQPQHF
V gene: TRBV7-2; CDR3 protein: CASSPARSLYEQYF
V gene: TRBV20-1; CDR3 protein: CSARWKLNTGELFF
V gene: TRBV4-2; CDR3 protein: CASSQEGDRGNSPLHF
V gene: TRBV7-2; CDR3 protein: CASSFGSGQPQHF
V gene: TRBV7-3; CDR3 protein: CASSPGQYGANVLTF
V gene: TRBV6-4; CDR3 protein: CASYRDRPVGSPGYTF
V gene: TRBV20-1; CDR3 protein: CSARDPGGGSGEQYF
V gene: TRBV24-1; CDR3 protein: CATSELRLQGQDTQYF
V gene: TRBV24-1; CDR3 protein: CATSDGHLAGNTIYF
V gene: TRBV6-2/TRBV6-3; CDR3 protein: CASRLLHHGYTF
V gene: TRBV10-2; CDR3 protein: CASSVSFNQPQHF
V gene: TRBV5-4; CDR3 protein: CASSSGTGDTGELFF
V gene: TRBV15; CDR3 protein: CATSRDGTGEKTQYF
V gene: TRBV23-1; CDR3 protein: CASSQLHRGREAFF
V gene: TRBV27; CDR3 protein: CASSFTGPLGYGYTF
V gene: TRBV6-4; CDR3 protein: CASSDGSGAPNSPLHF
V gene: TRBV29-1; CDR3 protein: CSVDKGWGMGTEAFF
V gene: TRBV19; CDR3 protein: CASSAGQGAYYGYTF
V gene: TRBV5-8; CDR3 protein: CASSFEQYF
V gene: TRBV19; CDR3 protein: CASSPRSGRNQPQHF
V gene: TRBV20-1; CDR3 protein: CSALSNYGYTF
V gene: TRBV6-4; CDR3 protein: CASSDSPPDTQYF
V gene: TRBV11-1; CDR3 protein: CASSLDREAQYF
V gene: TRBV2; CDR3 protein: CASSVRYEQYF
V gene: TRBV19; CDR3 protein: CASSIAPLAGVGTDTQYF
V gene: TRBV30; CDR3 protein: CAWRALDNSYEQYF
V gene: TRBV7-9; CDR3 protein: CASSSAGGFNSPLHF
V gene: TRBV27; CDR3 protein: CASSALTGQNQPQHF
V gene: TRBV6-2/TRBV6-3; CDR3 protein: CASSHRPSGLSYEQYF
V gene: TRBV19; CDR3 protein: CATRLAGETQYF
V gene: TRBV6-2/TRBV6-3; CDR3 protein: CASREDRYEQYF
V gene: TRBV7-3; CDR3 protein: CASSSGLATSSYNEQFF